A selection of T cell receptor beta chains follows, all from one sample in a study of tumor and adjacent non-tumor tissue in lung cancer. TCRdb called the multiplex PCR reads again in MiXCR, with one record for every CDR3 protein. This table holds tens of thousands of distinct CDR3 sequences, about 60% found once. The specimen was lung tumor tissue. The source of these receptors is a middle-aged man with non-small cell lung cancer. Both conserved end residues are part of each CDR3. A D gene is named only where the DNA matches it firmly. Some rows have no size entry. The others give once, few or many, or a class for an expanded clone.

clone size,CDR3 length,V gene,D gene,J gene,CDR3 DNA,CDR3 protein
many,13,TRBV6-5,.,TRBJ1-2,TGTGCCAGCAGTTACCTCGGGGGTGAGGGCTACACCTTC,CASSYLGGEGYTF
.,17,TRBV4-2,TRBD2,TRBJ2-1,TGTGCCAGCAGCCATGATAGCGGGAGAGGCCCCTACAATGGGCAGTTCTTC,CASSHDSGRGPYNGQFF
.,16,TRBV20-1,.,TRBJ2-7,TGCAGTGCTAGAGATTACACGACACTGGTTTCCTACGAGCAGTACTTC,CSARDYTTLVSYEQYF
.,15,TRBV6-1,.,TRBJ2-6,TGTACCAGCAGCCCAGACAGTTCTGGGGCCAACGTCCTGACCTTC,CTSSPDSSGANVLTF
.,14,TRBV7-9,.,TRBJ1-5,TGTGCCAGCAGCATAGGGATAGGTTATCAGCCCCAGCATTTT,CASSIGIGYQPQHF
.,15,TRBV4-1,.,TRBJ2-1,TGCGCCAGCAACCAAGCTGGGGGAGGGGGTAATGAGCAGTTCTTC,CASNQAGGGGNEQFF
.,13,TRBV29-1,.,TRBJ2-1,TGCAGCGTTCGACTAGATTCGGTCAATAAGCAGTTCTTC,CSVRLDSVNKQFF
many,14,TRBV6-5,.,TRBJ2-3,TGTGCCAGCAGTAGGGGGGAGTTCACAGATACGCAGTATTTT,CASSRGEFTDTQYF
few,16,TRBV24-1,TRBD1,TRBJ2-5,TGTGCTACCAGTGAGCCCGGGACAGGGAATCGGGAGACCCAGTACTTC,CATSEPGTGNRETQYF
once,17,TRBV20-1,TRBD2,TRBJ2-7,TGCAGTGCTAGAGATGCGGGGGTACCGACTGGCTTCTACGAGCAGTACTTC,CSARDAGVPTGFYEQYF
.,14,TRBV12-3/TRBV12-4,.,TRBJ1-3,TGTGCCAGCAGTTTGCGGGGCCCCGGAAACACCGTATATTTT,CASSLRGPGNTVYF
.,11,TRBV24-1,.,TRBJ2-3,TGTGCCACCAGCCCCGGAGATACGCAATATTTT,CATSPGDTQYF
many,15,TRBV5-4,TRBD1,TRBJ1-6,TGTGCCAGCAGCTTGCCGGGACAGTGGAATTCACCCCTCCACTTT,CASSLPGQWNSPLHF
.,15,TRBV7-9,.,TRBJ2-3,TGTGCCAGCAGCTTCTCGCCCTGGGGCACAGATACGCAGTATTTT,CASSFSPWGTDTQYF
.,12,TRBV5-1,.,TRBJ2-7,TGCGCCAGCAGTTTGGTCGAATCGAAGCAGTACTTC,CASSLVESKQYF